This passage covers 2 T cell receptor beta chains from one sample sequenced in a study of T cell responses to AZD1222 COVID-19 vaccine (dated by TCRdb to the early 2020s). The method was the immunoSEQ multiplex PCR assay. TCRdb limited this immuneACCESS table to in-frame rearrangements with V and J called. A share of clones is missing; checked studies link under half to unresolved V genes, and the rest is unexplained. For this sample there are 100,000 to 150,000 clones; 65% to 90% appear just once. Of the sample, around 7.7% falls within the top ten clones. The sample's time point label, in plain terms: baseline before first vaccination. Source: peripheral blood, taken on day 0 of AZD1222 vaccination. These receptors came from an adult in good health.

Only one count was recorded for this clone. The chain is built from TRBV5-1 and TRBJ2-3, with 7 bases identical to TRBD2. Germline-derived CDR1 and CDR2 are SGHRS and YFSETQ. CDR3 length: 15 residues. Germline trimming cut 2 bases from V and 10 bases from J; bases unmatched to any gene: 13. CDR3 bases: TGCGCCAGCAGCTTAGACGCAGCTAGCGGTTTGGCGCAGTATTTT. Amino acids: CASSLDAASGLAQYF.

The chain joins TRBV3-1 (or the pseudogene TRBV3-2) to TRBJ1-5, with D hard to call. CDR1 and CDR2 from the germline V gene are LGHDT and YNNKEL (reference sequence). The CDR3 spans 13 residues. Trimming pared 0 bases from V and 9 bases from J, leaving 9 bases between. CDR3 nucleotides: TGTGCCAGCAGCCAAGATAGGGAGAGGCCCCAGCATTTT. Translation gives CASSQDRERPQHF.